This TCR beta chain was obtained from a study of T cells in localized non-small cell lung cancer. General study results and limits: Multi-region tumor sequencing was not done, so intratumor heterogeneity could not be excluded. Among the top 100 tumor clones, a median 57 appeared in adjacent lung.

To note about this clone: Its antigen is unidentified.

After removal of 5 bases from V and 5 bases from J, the junction contained 7 bases not matched to a gene. The CDR3 is 15 amino acids. Germline V gene sequence: CDR1 SGHTA, CDR2 FQGNSA. Sequenced by immunoSEQ multiplex PCR; TCRdb stores in-frame clones only, minus some. Among fewer than 40,000 clones listed, under 85% were seen once. The receptor was derived from an older male donor with stage II squamous cell lung carcinoma. Sample: peripheral blood, taken before any cancer treatment. The rearrangement links TRBV7-2 to TRBJ1-1, with 11 nucleotides matching TRBD1. The CDR3 here is CASSNRDRGATEAFF. The CDR3 DNA reads TGTGCCAGCAGCAACCGGGACAGGGGGGCTACTGAAGCTTTCTTT.